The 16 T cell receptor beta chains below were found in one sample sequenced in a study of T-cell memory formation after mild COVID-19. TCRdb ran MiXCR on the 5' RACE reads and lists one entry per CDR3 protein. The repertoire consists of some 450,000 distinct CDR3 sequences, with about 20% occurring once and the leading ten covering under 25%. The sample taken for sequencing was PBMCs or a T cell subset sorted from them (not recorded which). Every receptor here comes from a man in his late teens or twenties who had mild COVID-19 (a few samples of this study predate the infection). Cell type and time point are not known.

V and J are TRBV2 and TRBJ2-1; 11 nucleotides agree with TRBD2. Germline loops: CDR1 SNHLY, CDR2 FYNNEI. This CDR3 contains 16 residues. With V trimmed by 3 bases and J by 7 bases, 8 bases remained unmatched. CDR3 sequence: CASSDPTSGVWNEQFF. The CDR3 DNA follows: TGTGCCAGCAGTGACCCGACTAGCGGGGTTTGGAATGAGCAGTTCTTC.

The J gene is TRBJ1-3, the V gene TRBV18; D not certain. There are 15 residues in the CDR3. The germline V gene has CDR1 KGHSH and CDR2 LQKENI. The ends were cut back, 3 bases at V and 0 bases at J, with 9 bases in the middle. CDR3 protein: CASSPMPDSGNTIYF. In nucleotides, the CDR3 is TGTGCCAGCTCACCGATGCCGGACTCTGGAAACACCATATATTTT. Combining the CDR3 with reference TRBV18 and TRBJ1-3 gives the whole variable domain NAGVMQNPRHLVRRRGQEARLRCSPMKGHSHVYWYRQLPEEGLKFMVYLQKENIIDESGMPKERFSAEFPKEGPSILRIQQVVRGDSAAYFCASSPMPDSGNTIYFGEGSWLTVV.

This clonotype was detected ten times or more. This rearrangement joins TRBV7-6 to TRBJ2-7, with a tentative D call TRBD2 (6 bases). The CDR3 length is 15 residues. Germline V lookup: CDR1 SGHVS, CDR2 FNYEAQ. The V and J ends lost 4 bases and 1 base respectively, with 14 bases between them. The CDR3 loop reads CASSSSPGLSYEQYF. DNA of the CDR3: TGTGCCAGCAGCTCATCACCGGGACTTTCCTACGAGCAGTACTTC.

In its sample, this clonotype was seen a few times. The DNA for the CDR3 is TGTGCCAGCAGCACTTACGGGGTCTCTGAAGCTTTCTTT. It translates to CASSTYGVSEAFF. The genes are TRBV7-2 and TRBJ1-1; no reliable D call. V lost 5 bases and J 6 bases, leaving 13 bases between the germline ends. The CDR3 totals 13 residues. Germline V gene lookup returns CDR1 SGHTA and CDR2 FQGNSA.

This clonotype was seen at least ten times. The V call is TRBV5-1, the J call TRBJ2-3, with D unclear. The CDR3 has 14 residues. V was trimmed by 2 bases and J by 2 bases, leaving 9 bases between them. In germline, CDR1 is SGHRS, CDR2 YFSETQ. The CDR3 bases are TGCGCCAGCAGCTTCAGGCAGCTCACAGATACGCAGTATTTT. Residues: CASSFRQLTDTQYF.

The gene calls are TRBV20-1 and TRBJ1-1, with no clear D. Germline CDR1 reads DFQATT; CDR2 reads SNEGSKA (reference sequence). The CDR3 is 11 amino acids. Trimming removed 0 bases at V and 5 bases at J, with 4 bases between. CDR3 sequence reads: CSAREGTEAFF. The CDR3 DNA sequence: TGCAGTGCTAGAGAGGGGACTGAAGCTTTCTTT.

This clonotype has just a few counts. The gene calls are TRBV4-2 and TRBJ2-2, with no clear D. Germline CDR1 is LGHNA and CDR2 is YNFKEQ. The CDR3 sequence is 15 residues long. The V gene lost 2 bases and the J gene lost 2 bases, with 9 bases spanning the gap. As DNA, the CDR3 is TGTGCCAGCAGCCAATCCCCCACAAACACCGGGGAGCTGTTTTTT. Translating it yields CASSQSPTNTGELFF.

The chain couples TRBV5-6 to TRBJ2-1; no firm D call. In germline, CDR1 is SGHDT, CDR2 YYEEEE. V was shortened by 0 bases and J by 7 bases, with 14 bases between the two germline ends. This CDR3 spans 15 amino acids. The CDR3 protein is CASSLGLTLRNEQFF. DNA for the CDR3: TGTGCCAGCAGCTTGGGACTGACGCTGAGGAATGAGCAGTTCTTC.

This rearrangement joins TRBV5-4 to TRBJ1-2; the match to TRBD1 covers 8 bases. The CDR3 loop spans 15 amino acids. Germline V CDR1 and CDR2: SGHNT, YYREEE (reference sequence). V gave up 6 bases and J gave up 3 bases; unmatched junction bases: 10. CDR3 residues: CASTVGDRFDYGYTF. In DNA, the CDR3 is TGTGCCAGCACTGTCGGGGACAGGTTCGACTATGGCTACACCTTC.

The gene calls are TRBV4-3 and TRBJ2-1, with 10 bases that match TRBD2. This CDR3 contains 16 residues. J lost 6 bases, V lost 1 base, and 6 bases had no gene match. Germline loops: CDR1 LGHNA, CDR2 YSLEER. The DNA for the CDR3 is TGCGCCAGCAGCCAAGTTCTAGCGGGGGCCCGCAATGAGCAGTTCTTC. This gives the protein CASSQVLAGARNEQFF.

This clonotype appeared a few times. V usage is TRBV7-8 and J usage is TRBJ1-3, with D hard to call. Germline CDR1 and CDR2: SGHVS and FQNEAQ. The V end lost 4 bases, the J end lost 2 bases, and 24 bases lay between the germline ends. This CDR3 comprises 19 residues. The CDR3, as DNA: TGTGCCAGCAGCTACGGGCCGAAAGAGTCAGTAGGGCCTGGAAACACCATATATTTT. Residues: CASSYGPKESVGPGNTIYF.

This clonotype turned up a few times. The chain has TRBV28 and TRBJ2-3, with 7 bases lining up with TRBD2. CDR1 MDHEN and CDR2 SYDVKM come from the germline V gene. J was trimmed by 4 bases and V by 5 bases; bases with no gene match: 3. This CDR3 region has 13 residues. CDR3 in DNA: TGTGCCAGCAGTCGGGGGGTCGCAGATACGCAGTATTTT. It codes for CASSRGVADTQYF. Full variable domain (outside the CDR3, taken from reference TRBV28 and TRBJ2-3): DVKVTQSSRYLVKRTGEKVFLECVQDMDHENMFWYRQDPGLGLRLIYFSYDVKMKEKGDIPEGYSVSREKKERFSLILESASTNQTSMYLCASSRGVADTQYFGPGTRLTVL.

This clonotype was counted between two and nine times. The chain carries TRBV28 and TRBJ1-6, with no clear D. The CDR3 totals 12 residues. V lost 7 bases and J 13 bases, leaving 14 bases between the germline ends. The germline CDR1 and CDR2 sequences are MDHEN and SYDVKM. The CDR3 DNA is TGTGCCAGCAACGTCCCAAGGGCCCCCCTCCACTTT. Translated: CASNVPRAPLHF.

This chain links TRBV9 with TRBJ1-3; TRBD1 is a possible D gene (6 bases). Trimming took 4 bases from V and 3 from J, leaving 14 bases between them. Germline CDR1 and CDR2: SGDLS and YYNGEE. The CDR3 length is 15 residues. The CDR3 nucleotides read TGTGCCAGCAGCCCCACGGGGGCAAGTGGAAACACCATATATTTT. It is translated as CASSPTGASGNTIYF.

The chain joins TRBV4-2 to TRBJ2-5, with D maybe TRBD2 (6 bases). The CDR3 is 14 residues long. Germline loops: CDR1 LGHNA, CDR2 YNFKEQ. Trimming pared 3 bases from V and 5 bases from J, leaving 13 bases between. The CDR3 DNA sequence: TGTGCCAGCAGCCACCGACTAGATTTCGAGACCCAGTACTTC. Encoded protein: CASSHRLDFETQYF.

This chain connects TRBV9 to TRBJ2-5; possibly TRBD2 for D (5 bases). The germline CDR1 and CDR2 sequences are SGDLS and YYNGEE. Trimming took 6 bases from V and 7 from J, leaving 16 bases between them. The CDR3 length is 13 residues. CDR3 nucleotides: TGTGCCAGCACCGAAGGTACCCGGGGGACCCAGTACTTC. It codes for CASTEGTRGTQYF.